The rows below give T cell receptor beta chains drawn from one sample of a study of shared clonotypes between healthy human individuals. Only in-frame clones appear in the TCRdb table, and some are missing; sequencing was by immunoSEQ multiplex PCR. The table has 2 million to 3 million clones, roughly 93% seen once. The sequenced sample consisted of naive CD4+ T cells from PBMCs. Receptors originate from a man aged 18 to 29 in good health. Some clones in this sample may be carry-over from other donors' samples. Each CDR3 is given with its conserved first and last residue. Each record gives: CDR3 protein, V gene.

CASRLVPGRPYGYTF TRBV12-2
CASSIGQTSNQPQHF TRBV19
CATSRDRPGREKLFF TRBV15
CASSPALLRPYGYTF TRBV7-2
CASSDLSGGPAGYTF TRBV19
CAISPGTGFYTQYF TRBV10-3
CSVTGTAKETQYF TRBV29-1
CASSLMGQGFDNEQFF TRBV5-1
CASSRSGLEQIEQYF TRBV14
CASSPGDRRAETQYF TRBV18
CASRRTSGSYEQYF TRBV27
CASSPPLRREQYF TRBV7-2
CASSESGRVSPLHF TRBV2
CASSEGLADTGELFF TRBV10-1
CASSPSRSYEQYF TRBV7-9
CASSILQGLGSRSYGYTF TRBV19
CASSPSRGDEAFF TRBV7-9
CATGRLAGMSGGGEQFF TRBV15
CASSVVSHKANTGELFF TRBV9
CASSVISGPYEQYF TRBV28
CASSLMGQGGEQYF TRBV7-3
CASSQTAEGLFF TRBV2
CASSLDTAGELFF TRBV11-3
CASSFGGLGETQYF TRBV5-1
CASSRREGRVETQYF TRBV11-1
CASSQDLSGGSYNEQFF TRBV4-1
CASSLSWGGTEAFF TRBV28
CASSDDRGANYKTLTDTQYF TRBV6-1